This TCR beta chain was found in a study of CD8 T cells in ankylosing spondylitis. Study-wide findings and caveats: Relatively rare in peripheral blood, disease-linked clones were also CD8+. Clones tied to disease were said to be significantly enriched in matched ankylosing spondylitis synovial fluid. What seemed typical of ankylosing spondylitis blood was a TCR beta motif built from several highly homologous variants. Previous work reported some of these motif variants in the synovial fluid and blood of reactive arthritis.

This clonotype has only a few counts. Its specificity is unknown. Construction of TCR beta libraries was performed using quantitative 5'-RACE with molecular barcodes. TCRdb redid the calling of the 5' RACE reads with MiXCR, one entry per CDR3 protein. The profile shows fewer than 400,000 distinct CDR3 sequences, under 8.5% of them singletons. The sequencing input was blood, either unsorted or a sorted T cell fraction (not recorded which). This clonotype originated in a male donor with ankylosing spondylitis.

CDR3 nucleotide sequence: TGTGCCAGCAGCTTAATAGAGGGACAGGGAGGTGACACTGAAGCTTTCTTT. It translates to CASSLIEGQGGDTEAFF. The chain recombines TRBV7-2 with TRBJ1-1; 9 bases are shared with TRBD1. J was trimmed by 3 bases and V by 2 bases; bases with no gene match: 10. CDR3 length: 17 amino acids. Germline CDR1 reads SGHTA; CDR2 reads FQGNSA. Variable domain in full (rest from reference TRBV7-2 and TRBJ1-1): GAGVSQSPSNKVTEKGKDVELRCDPISGHTALYWYRQSLGQGLEFLIYFQGNSAPDKSGLPSDRFSAERTGGSVSTLTIQRTQQEDSAVYLCASSLIEGQGGDTEAFFGQGTRLTVV.